The 8 T cell receptor beta chains below come from one sample, sequenced in a study of shared clonotypes between healthy human individuals. The method was immunoSEQ multiplex PCR; TCRdb's version includes in-frame clones alone and lacks a portion of them. Of roughly 500,000 clones in the sample, over 70% were seen once. Material for sequencing was PBMCs. The receptors originated from a woman aged 40 to 55 in good health. Some clones in this sample may be carry-over from other donors' samples.

Notes on this clone: A single base is all that separates this from a far larger clone, so a read error is likely. The rearrangement joins TRBV18 to TRBJ1-1; D remains ambiguous. CDR1 and CDR2 (germline): KGHSH, LQKENI. CDR3 length: 14 residues. Trimming took 3 bases from V and 4 from J, leaving 12 bases between them. CDR3 residues: CASSPVAWGTEAFF. The CDR3 DNA is TGTGCCAGCTCACCGGTAGCATGGGGCACTGAAGCTTTCTTT.

V is TRBV28 and J is TRBJ2-5, with 7 bases that match TRBD2. The germline V gene has CDR1 MDHEN and CDR2 SYDVKM. The CDR3 runs 17 residues. The ends lost 4 bases at V and 1 base at J; junction bases unmatched: 12. CDR3: CASSSPAGRGPQETQYF. CDR3 DNA: TGTGCCAGCAGTTCCCCCGCGGGGAGGGGACCCCAAGAGACCCAGTACTTC.

The chain is built from TRBV11-2 and TRBJ1-2; unclear D gene. V was trimmed by 3 bases and J by 1 base, leaving 9 bases between them. This CDR3 has 14 residues. The germline gives CDR1 SGHAT, CDR2 FQNNGV. CDR3 in DNA: TGTGCCAGCAGCTTCTCGACCGATAACTATGGCTACACCTTC. It is translated as CASSFSTDNYGYTF.

The chain's CDR3 is CASSLLESGSSYEQYF. The CDR3 bases are TGTGCCAGCAGTTTATTAGAAAGCGGGAGCTCCTACGAGCAGTACTTC. The V and J genes are TRBV27 and TRBJ2-5; 8 bases map to TRBD2. Judging by the DNA end, TRBJ2-7 fits better; the J call may be wrong. The length of the CDR3 is 16 residues. The germline V gene encodes CDR1 MNHEY and CDR2 SMNVEV (reference sequence).

J is TRBJ2-7 and V is TRBV6-6, with 10 bases fitting TRBD1. The germline gives CDR1 MNHNY, CDR2 SVGAGI (reference sequence). V lost 6 bases, J lost 2 bases, and 7 bases stayed unmatched. CDR3 length: 15 amino acids. As DNA, the CDR3 is TGTGCCAGCAGCCCTCTCGGACAGGGGGCCTACGAGCAGTACTTC. This encodes CASSPLGQGAYEQYF.

The CDR3 DNA reads TGCGCCAGCAGGAGGGACACTAGCACAGATACGCAGTATTTT. Residues: CASRRDTSTDTQYF. This chain uses TRBV5-1 with TRBJ2-3; D is perhaps TRBD1 (6 bases). The length of the CDR3 is 14 residues. V was clipped by 5 bases and J by 0 bases, with 10 bases between them. Per the germline V gene, CDR1 is SGHRS and CDR2 is YFSETQ.

The rearrangement joins TRBV29-1 to TRBJ2-4; TRBD1 or TRBD2 may be the D gene (6 bases each). The CDR3 sequence is 14 residues long. Trimming left V 7 bases short and J 1 base short, with 14 bases between. Per germline, CDR1 SQVTM and CDR2 ANQGSEA. CDR3 nucleotide sequence: TGCAGCGCCTCAGGAGGGGGGGCCAAAAACATTCAGTACTTC. Protein product: CSASGGGAKNIQYF.

The rearrangement joins TRBV7-3 to TRBJ2-1; a possible D gene is TRBD2 (5 bases). The CDR3 runs 14 residues. The germline V gene encodes CDR1 SGHTA and CDR2 FQGTGA. V lost 5 bases and J 7 bases, leaving 15 bases between the germline ends. CDR3: CASSQDGNGNEQFF. CDR3 nucleotide sequence: TGTGCCAGCAGCCAGGACGGGAACGGGAATGAGCAGTTCTTC.